What follows are 13 T cell receptor beta chains derived from one specimen sequenced in a study of post-analysis software for immune sequencing data. No cognate antigen is known for these TCRs. Study findings and constraints: Patients used five TRBV segments, including TRBV5-6, TRBV5-1 and TRBV20-1, more often than controls.

TCR beta cDNA libraries included unique molecular identifiers. TCRdb re-called the PCR reads with MiXCR, one entry per CDR3 protein. The repertoire holds about 400,000 distinct CDR3 sequences, around 37% seen once, with 13% in the top ten. The sequenced sample was blood. The receptors were gathered from a girl aged 10-17 years with multiple sclerosis.

V and J are TRBV12-3 or TRBV12-4 and TRBJ1-4; D is undetermined. V was cut by 3 bases and J by 11 bases, with 16 bases left in between. The CDR3 extends over 14 amino acids. The CDR3 nucleotides are TGTGCCAGCAGTTTGGAAGGGTCCTCCTCCAAACTGTTTTTT. As protein: CASSLEGSSSKLFF.

CDR3 residues: CASSPRDRLSYEQYF. Here the CDR3 DNA reads TGTGCCAGCTCACCTAGGGACAGGCTCTCCTACGAGCAGTACTTC. This rearrangement joins TRBV18 to TRBJ2-7; TRBD1 matches 8 bases. The germline V gene encodes CDR1 KGHSH and CDR2 LQKENI. The CDR3 runs to 15 residues. The V and J ends lost 3 bases and 0 bases, in that order; junction bases with no gene match: 4.

The V call is TRBV6-1, the J call TRBJ2-1; D might be TRBD2 (5 bases). Trimming removed 2 bases at V and 3 bases at J, with 14 bases between. CDR3 length: 16 amino acids. Germline-derived CDR1 and CDR2 are MNHNS and SASEGT. The CDR3 sequence is CASSESGYWGYNEQFF. The DNA for the CDR3 is TGTGCCAGCAGTGAATCGGGGTATTGGGGCTACAATGAGCAGTTCTTC.

There are a few counts of this clonotype. The rearrangement joins TRBV3-1 to TRBJ2-1; possibly TRBD1 for D (6 bases). CDR1 LGHDT and CDR2 YNNKEL come from the germline V gene (reference sequence). CDR3 length: 15 residues. V was trimmed by 4 bases and J by 6 bases, leaving 16 bases between them. The DNA of the CDR3 is TGTGCCAGCAGCCCGTCGGACAGAGGGGGCAATGAGCAGTTCTTC. Its translation: CASSPSDRGGNEQFF.

The chain links TRBV7-2 to TRBJ1-2, with D uncertain. CDR3 length: 13 residues. With 5 bases removed from V and 6 bases from J, the gap between germline ends came to 13 bases. CDR1 SGHTA and CDR2 FQGNSA come from the germline V gene. The CDR3 protein is CASSRAVGDGYTF. CDR3 nucleotide sequence: TGTGCCAGCAGCAGGGCGGTTGGGGATGGCTACACCTTC.

This clonotype showed up many times. The genes are TRBV4-3 and TRBJ1-5, with 11 bases identical to TRBD1. With 1 base clipped from V and 7 bases from J, the junction kept 6 bases outside the gene matches. This CDR3 region has 16 residues. Germline V gene sequence: CDR1 LGHNA, CDR2 YSLEER. CDR3 sequence (DNA): TGCGCCAGCAGCCAAGGATGGACAGGGGGCGAGCAGCCCCAGCATTTT. It yields the protein CASSQGWTGGEQPQHF.

This clonotype was seen only a few times. The chain links TRBV12-3 or TRBV12-4 to TRBJ2-7, with 9 bases fitting TRBD1. J was trimmed by 2 bases and V by 6 bases; bases with no gene match: 8. The CDR3 sequence is 15 residues long. The CDR3 DNA reads as TGTGCCAGCAGGGATGGGACAGGGAGCGCCTACGAGCAGTACTTC. Translated, it gives CASRDGTGSAYEQYF.

V usage is TRBV7-6 and J usage is TRBJ2-1; possibly TRBD1 or TRBD2 for D (7 bases each). The CDR3 is 15 amino acids. Germline CDR1 SGHVS, CDR2 FNYEAQ. The V end lost 5 bases, the J end lost 7 bases, and 18 bases lay between the germline ends. The CDR3 nucleotides read TGTGCCAGCAGCCGAGATAGGGGGCGGGGGAATGAGCAGTTCTTC. This codes for CASSRDRGRGNEQFF.

The rearrangement links TRBV29-1 to TRBJ1-2; D ambiguous. The CDR3 length is 11 residues. CDR1 is SQVTM and CDR2 is ANQGSEA in the germline V gene. V was cut by 1 base and J by 4 bases, with 4 bases left in between. The CDR3 DNA reads TGCAGCGTTGAAGGGTCCTATGGCTACACCTTC. This gives the protein CSVEGSYGYTF.

V gene TRBV12-3 or TRBV12-4 combines with J gene TRBJ1-4; no firm D call. Trimming removed 8 bases from V and 2 bases from J, with 9 bases in between. The CDR3 covers 13 residues. CDR3 in DNA: TGTGCCAGCCAAGGCGGCACTAATGAAAAACTGTTTTTT. Translated, it gives CASQGGTNEKLFF.

This clonotype showed up many times. The J gene is TRBJ2-5, the V gene TRBV12-3 or TRBV12-4, with D unresolved. Deletions cut 6 bases from V and 5 bases from J, with 10 bases between. CDR3 length equals 12 residues. The DNA for the CDR3 is TGTGCCAGCAGCTTTAGTGGGGAGACCCAGTACTTC. This gives the protein CASSFSGETQYF.

Remarks on this clonotype: A read error is possible here, since a much larger clone lies one base away. This chain joins TRBV11-2 and TRBJ1-2; perhaps TRBD1 as D (6 bases). The germline V and J ends were trimmed by 1 base and 4 bases, with 13 bases remaining between them. The CDR3 length is 15 residues. Germline V lookup: CDR1 SGHAT, CDR2 FQNNGV. The CDR3 reads CASSLGPNRAYGYTF. CDR3 coding DNA: TGTGCCAGCAGCTTAGGTCCCAACAGGGCCTATGGCTACACCTTC. Based on the CDR3 plus reference TRBV11-2 and TRBJ1-2, the full variable domain is EAGVAQSPRYKIIEKRQSVAFWCNPISGHATLYWYQQILGQGPKLLIQFQNNGVVDDSQLPKDRFSAERLKGVDSTLKIQPAKLEDSAVYLCASSLGPNRAYGYTFGSGTRLTVV.

This clonotype was counted between two and nine times. The chain is built from TRBV2 and TRBJ2-7, with 9 positions matching TRBD1. The germline gives CDR1 SNHLY, CDR2 FYNNEI. This CDR3 region has 14 residues. V gave up 1 base and J gave up 3 bases; unmatched junction bases: 1. This CDR3 reads CASSEGDRDYEQYF. The CDR3, as DNA: TGTGCCAGCAGTGAAGGGGACAGGGACTACGAGCAGTACTTC. Full variable domain (remainder filled in from reference TRBV2 and TRBJ2-7): EPEVTQTPSHQVTQMGQEVILRCVPISNHLYFYWYRQILGQKVEFLVSFYNNEISEKSEIFDDQFSVERPDGSNFTLKIRSTKLEDSAMYFCASSEGDRDYEQYFGPGTRLTVT.